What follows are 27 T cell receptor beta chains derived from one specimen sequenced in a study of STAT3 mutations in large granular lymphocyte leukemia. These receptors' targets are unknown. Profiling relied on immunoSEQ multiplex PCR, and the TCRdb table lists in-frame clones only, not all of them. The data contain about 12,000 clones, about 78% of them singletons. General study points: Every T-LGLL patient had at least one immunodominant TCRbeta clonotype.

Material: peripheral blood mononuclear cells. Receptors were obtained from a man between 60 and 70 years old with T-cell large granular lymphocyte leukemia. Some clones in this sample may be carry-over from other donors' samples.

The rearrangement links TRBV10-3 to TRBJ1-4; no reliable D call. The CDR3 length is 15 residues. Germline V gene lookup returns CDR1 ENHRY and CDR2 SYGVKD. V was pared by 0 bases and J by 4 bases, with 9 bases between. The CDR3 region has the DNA TGTGCCATCAGTGAGTCAGTAACTAATAATGAAAAACTGTTTTTT. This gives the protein CAISESVTNNEKLFF.

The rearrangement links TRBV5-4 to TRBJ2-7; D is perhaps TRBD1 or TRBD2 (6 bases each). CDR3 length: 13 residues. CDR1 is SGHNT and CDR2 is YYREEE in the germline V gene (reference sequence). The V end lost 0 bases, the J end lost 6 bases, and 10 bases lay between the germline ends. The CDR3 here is CASSLVGGGEQYF. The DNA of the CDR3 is TGTGCCAGCAGCTTGGTGGGGGGCGGCGAGCAGTACTTC.

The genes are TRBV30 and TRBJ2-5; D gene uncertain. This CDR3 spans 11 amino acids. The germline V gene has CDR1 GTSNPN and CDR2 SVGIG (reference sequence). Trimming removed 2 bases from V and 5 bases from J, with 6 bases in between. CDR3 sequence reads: CAWSLSETQYF. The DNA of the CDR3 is TGTGCCTGGAGTTTATCGGAGACCCAGTACTTC.

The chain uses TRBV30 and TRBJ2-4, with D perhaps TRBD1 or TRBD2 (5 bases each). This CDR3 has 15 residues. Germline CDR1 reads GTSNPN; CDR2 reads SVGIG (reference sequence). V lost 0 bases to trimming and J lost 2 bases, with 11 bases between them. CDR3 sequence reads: CAWSVGRGPKNIQYF. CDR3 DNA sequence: TGTGCCTGGAGTGTAGGAAGGGGACCCAAAAACATTCAGTACTTC.

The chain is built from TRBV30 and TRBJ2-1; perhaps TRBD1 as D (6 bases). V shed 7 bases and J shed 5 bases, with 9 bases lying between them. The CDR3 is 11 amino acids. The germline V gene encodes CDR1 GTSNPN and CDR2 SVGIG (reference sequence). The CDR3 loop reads CALGGNNEQFF. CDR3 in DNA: TGTGCCTTAGGGGGTAACAATGAGCAGTTCTTC.

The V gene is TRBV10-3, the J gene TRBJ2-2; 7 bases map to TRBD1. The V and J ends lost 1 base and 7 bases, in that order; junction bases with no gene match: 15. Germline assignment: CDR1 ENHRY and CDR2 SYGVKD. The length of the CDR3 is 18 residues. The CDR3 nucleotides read TGTGCCATCAGTGAGTTTAGGGCGACAGGGATTGACAGCGGGGAGCTGTTTTTT. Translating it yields CAISEFRATGIDSGELFF.

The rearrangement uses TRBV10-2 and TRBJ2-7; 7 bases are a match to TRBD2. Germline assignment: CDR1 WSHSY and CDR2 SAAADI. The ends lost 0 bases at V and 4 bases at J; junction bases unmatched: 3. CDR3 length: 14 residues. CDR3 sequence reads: CASSESLAEYEQYF. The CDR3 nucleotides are TGCGCCAGCAGTGAGTCGCTAGCGGAATACGAGCAGTACTTC.

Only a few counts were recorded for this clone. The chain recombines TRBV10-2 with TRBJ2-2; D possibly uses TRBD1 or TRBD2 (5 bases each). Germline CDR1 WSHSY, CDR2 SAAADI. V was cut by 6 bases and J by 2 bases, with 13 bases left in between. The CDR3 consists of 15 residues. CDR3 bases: TGCGCCAGCAGGGGGACCGACTTAAACACCGGGGAGCTGTTTTTT. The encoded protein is CASRGTDLNTGELFF.

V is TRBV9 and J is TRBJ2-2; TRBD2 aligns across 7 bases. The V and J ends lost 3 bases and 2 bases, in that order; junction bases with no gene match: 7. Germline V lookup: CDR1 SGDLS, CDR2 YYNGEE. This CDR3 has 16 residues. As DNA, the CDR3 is TGTGCCAGCAGCGACCGAGCGGGAATTAACACCGGGGAGCTGTTTTTT. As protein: CASSDRAGINTGELFF.

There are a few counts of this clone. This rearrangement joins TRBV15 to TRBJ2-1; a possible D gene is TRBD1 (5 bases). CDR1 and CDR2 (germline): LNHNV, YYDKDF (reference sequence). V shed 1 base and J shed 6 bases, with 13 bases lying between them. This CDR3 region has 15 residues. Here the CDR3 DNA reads TGTGCCACCAGCAGAGTTCCCCGGCAGGGCAATGAGCAGTTCTTC. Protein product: CATSRVPRQGNEQFF.

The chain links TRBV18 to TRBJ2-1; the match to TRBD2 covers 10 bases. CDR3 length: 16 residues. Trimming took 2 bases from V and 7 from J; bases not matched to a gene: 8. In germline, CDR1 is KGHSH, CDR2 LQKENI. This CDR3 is CASSPEAGGGENEQFF. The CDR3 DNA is TGTGCCAGCTCACCAGAAGCGGGAGGGGGGGAAAATGAGCAGTTCTTC.

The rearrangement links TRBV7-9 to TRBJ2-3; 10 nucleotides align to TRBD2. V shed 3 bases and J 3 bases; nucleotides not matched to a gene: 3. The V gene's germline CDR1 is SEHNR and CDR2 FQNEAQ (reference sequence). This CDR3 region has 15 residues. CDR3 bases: TGTGCCAGCAGCTTTACTAGCGGGAAAACAGATACGCAGTATTTT. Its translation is CASSFTSGKTDTQYF.

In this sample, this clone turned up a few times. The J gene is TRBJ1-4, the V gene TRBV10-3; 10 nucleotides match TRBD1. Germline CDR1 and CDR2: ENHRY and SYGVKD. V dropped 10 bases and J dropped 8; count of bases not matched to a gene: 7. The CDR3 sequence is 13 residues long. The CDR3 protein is CASGTGVGEKLFF. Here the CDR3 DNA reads TGTGCCAGCGGGACAGGGGTGGGAGAAAAACTGTTTTTT.

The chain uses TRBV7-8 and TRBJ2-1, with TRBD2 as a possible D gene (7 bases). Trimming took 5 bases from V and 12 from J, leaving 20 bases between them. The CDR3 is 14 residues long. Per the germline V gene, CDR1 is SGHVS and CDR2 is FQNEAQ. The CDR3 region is CASSPDRGALVQFF. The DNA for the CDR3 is TGTGCCAGCAGCCCGGATCGGGGGGCCCTCGTGCAGTTCTTC.

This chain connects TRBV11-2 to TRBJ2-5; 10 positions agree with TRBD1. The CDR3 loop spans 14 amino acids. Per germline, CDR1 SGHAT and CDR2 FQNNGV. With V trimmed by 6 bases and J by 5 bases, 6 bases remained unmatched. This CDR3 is CASRPTGGRETQYF. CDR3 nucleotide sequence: TGTGCCAGCAGACCGACAGGGGGCAGGGAGACCCAGTACTTC.

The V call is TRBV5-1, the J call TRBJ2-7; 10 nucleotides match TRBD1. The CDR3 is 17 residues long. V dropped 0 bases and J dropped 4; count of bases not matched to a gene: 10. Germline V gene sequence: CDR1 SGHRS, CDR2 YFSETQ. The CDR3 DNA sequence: TGCGCCAGCAGCTTGGGGGATCCGGGACAGGGGAAATACGAGCAGTACTTC. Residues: CASSLGDPGQGKYEQYF.

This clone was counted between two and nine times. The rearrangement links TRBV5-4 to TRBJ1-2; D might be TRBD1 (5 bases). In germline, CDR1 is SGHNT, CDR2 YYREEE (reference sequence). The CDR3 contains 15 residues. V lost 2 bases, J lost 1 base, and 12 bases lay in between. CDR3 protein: CASSFQGGGNYGYTF. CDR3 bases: TGTGCCAGCAGCTTTCAGGGCGGGGGTAACTATGGCTACACCTTC.

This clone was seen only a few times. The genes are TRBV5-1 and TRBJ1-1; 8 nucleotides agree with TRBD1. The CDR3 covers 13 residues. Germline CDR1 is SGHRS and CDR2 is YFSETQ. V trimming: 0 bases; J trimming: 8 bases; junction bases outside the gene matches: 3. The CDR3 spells CASSLGQGLEAFF. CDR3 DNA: TGCGCCAGCAGCTTGGGACAGGGGCTCGAAGCTTTCTTT.

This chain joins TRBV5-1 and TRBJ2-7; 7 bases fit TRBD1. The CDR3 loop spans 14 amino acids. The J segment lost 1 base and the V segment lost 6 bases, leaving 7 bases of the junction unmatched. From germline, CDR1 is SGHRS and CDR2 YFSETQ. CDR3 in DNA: TGCGCCAGCAACCCGACAGGGCTGTCCTACGAGCAGTACTTC. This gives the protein CASNPTGLSYEQYF.

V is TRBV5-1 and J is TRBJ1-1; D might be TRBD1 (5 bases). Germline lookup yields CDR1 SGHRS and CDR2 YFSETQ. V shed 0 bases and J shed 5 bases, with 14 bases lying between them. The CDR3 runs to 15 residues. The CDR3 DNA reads TGCGCCAGCAGCTTGGAGGGGTTTTTGTATACTGAAGCTTTCTTT. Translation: CASSLEGFLYTEAFF.

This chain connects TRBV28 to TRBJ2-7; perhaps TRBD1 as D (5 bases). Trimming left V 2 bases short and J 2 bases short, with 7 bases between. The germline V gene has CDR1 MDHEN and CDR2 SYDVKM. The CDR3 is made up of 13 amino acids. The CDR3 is CASSLAGTYEQYF. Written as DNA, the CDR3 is TGTGCCAGCAGTTTAGCAGGGACCTACGAGCAGTACTTC. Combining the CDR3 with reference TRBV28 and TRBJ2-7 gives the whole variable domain DVKVTQSSRYLVKRTGEKVFLECVQDMDHENMFWYRQDPGLGLRLIYFSYDVKMKEKGDIPEGYSVSREKKERFSLILESASTNQTSMYLCASSLAGTYEQYFGPGTRLTVT.

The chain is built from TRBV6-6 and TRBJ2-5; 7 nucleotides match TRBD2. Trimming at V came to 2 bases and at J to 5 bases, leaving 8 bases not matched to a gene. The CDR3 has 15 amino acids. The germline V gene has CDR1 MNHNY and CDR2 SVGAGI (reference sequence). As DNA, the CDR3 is TGTGCCAGCAGTTACGTTTCGGGAGGACTGGAGACCCAGTACTTC. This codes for CASSYVSGGLETQYF.

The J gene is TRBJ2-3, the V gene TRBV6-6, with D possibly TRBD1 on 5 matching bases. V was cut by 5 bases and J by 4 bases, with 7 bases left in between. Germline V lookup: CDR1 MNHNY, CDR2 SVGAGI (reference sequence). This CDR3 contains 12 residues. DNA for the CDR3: TGTGCCAGCAGTAAGGGGTCAGATACGCAGTATTTT. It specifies CASSKGSDTQYF.

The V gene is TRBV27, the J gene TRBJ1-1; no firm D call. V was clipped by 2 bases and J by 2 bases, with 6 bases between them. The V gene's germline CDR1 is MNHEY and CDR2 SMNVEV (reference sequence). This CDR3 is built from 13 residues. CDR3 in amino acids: CASSLEFNTEAFF. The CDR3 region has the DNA TGTGCCAGCAGTTTAGAGTTTAACACTGAAGCTTTCTTT.

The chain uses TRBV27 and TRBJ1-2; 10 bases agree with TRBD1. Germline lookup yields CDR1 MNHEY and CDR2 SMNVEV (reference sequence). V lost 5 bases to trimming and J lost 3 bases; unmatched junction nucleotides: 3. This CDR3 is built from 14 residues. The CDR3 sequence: CASSDRGQDYGYTF. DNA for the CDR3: TGTGCCAGCAGTGACAGGGGGCAGGACTATGGCTACACCTTC.

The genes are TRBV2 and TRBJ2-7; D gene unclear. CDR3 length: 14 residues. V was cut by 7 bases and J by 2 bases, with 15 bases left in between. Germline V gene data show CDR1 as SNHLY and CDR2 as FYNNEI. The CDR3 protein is CASTVSAATYEQYF. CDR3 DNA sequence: TGTGCCAGCACCGTCAGCGCGGCAACCTACGAGCAGTACTTC. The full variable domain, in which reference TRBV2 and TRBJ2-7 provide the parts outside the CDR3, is EPEVTQTPSHQVTQMGQEVILRCVPISNHLYFYWYRQILGQKVEFLVSFYNNEISEKSEIFDDQFSVERPDGSNFTLKIRSTKLEDSAMYFCASTVSAATYEQYFGPGTRLTVT.

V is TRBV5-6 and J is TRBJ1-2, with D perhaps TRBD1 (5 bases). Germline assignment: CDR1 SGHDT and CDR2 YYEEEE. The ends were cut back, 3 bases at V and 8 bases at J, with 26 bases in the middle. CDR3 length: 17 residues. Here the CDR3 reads CASSSSGREFVSGGYTF. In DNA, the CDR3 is TGTGCCAGCAGCTCCTCAGGGCGCGAATTCGTGAGTGGCGGCTACACCTTC.